This T cell receptor beta chain appears in the sequencing data of a study of CD8 T cells in Susac syndrome. Remarks on this clonotype: What it binds is not known.

An input of about 0.5 to 1 ug of RNA was subjected to reverse transcription using random hexamers. Via MiXCR, TCRdb re-called the immunoSEQ multiplex PCR reads, giving one row per CDR3 protein. The sample holds about 180,000 distinct CDR3 sequences, 94% seen once. General observations from the study: Clonal expansion was not observed in the Susac syndrome CD4+ T cell repertoires.

This TCR was recovered from a human donor with Susac syndrome. Sequenced input: CD4+ T cells from PBMCs.

In DNA form, the CDR3 reads TGTGCCAGCAGCGTAGAGGACACTAGCAATCAGCCCCAGCATTTT. Its protein product is CASSVEDTSNQPQHF. This rearrangement joins TRBV9 to TRBJ1-5; D perhaps matches TRBD1 (5 bases). V was clipped by 0 bases and J by 0 bases, with 7 bases between them. Germline V CDR1 and CDR2: SGDLS, YYNGEE. This CDR3 spans 15 amino acids.